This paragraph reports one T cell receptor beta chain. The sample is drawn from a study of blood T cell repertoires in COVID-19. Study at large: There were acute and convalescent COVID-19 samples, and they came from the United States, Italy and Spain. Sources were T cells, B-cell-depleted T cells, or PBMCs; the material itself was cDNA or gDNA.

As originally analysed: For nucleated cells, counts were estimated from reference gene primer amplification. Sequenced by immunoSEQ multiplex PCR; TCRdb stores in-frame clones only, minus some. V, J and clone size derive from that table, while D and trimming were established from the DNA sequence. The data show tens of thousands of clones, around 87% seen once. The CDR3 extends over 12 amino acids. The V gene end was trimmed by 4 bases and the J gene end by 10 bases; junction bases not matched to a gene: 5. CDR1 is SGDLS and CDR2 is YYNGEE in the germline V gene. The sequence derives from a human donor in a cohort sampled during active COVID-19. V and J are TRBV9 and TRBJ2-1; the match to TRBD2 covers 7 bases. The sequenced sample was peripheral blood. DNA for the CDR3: TGTGCCAGCAGCTTCGGGACTACCGAGCAGTTCTTC. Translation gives CASSFGTTEQFF.